These T cell receptor beta chains were read from a single sample in a study of spatial heterogeneity in lung cancer. TCRdb re-analysed the 5' RACE reads in MiXCR, keeping a single row per CDR3 protein. The table includes under 150,000 distinct CDR3 sequences, roughly 10% detected once. Sequenced here: PBMCs, sampled at follow-up. These receptors were collected from a female donor with early-stage non-small cell lung cancer. CDR3s include the opening cysteine and the closing phenylalanine or tryptophan. D genes are given only for firm matches. Rows may omit the clone size; those that give it use once, few, many or a size class.

D gene: .
clone size: .
V gene: TRBV7-4
J gene: TRBJ1-5
CDR3 DNA: TGTGCCAGCAGCTTGTATTCGGGCCAGCCCCAGCATTTT
CDR3 protein: CASSLYSGQPQHF

D gene: .
clone size: few
V gene: TRBV27
J gene: TRBJ2-2
CDR3 DNA: TGTGCCAGCAGTCTTGGGGTCGACACCGGGGAGCTGTTTTTT
CDR3 protein: CASSLGVDTGELFF

D gene: TRBD1
clone size: .
V gene: TRBV12-3/TRBV12-4
J gene: TRBJ1-5
CDR3 DNA: TGTGCCAGCACCTCCGGGACAGGGGTCAACAATCAGCCCCAGCATTTT
CDR3 protein: CASTSGTGVNNQPQHF

D gene: .
clone size: few
V gene: TRBV7-9
J gene: TRBJ2-1
CDR3 DNA: TGTGCCAGCGGTCACGTTTCAACTACCTTCTACAATGAGCAGTTCTTC
CDR3 protein: CASGHVSTTFYNEQFF

D gene: .
clone size: few
V gene: TRBV5-1
J gene: TRBJ2-3
CDR3 DNA: TGCGCCAGCAGCTTGGGACGCCAGACAGATACGCAGTATTTT
CDR3 protein: CASSLGRQTDTQYF

D gene: TRBD1
clone size: few
V gene: TRBV28
J gene: TRBJ1-3
CDR3 DNA: TGTGCCAGCAGACGTCCAGGGGGCACTGGAAACACCATATATTTT
CDR3 protein: CASRRPGGTGNTIYF

D gene: .
clone size: few
V gene: TRBV6-5
J gene: TRBJ2-1
CDR3 DNA: TGTGCCACCACGGAACGGGCCTCCTACAATGAGCAGTTCTTC
CDR3 protein: CATTERASYNEQFF

D gene: TRBD1
clone size: .
V gene: TRBV6-6
J gene: TRBJ2-6
CDR3 DNA: TGTGCCAGCAGTAAGACAGGGGATACTGGGGCCAACGTCCTGACTTTC
CDR3 protein: CASSKTGDTGANVLTF

D gene: .
clone size: .
V gene: TRBV4-2
J gene: TRBJ1-1
CDR3 DNA: TGTGCCAGCAGCCAGGACCCGGGACTGGTCAACACTGAAGCTTTCTTT
CDR3 protein: CASSQDPGLVNTEAFF

D gene: .
clone size: .
V gene: TRBV7-2
J gene: TRBJ2-1
CDR3 DNA: TGTGCCAGCAGCTTACAGCGCAATGAGCAGTTCTTC
CDR3 protein: CASSLQRNEQFF

D gene: TRBD1
clone size: .
V gene: TRBV20-1
J gene: TRBJ2-5
CDR3 DNA: TGCAGTGCTAGAGAAGGGGGCAGGGAGACCCAGTACTTC
CDR3 protein: CSAREGGRETQYF

D gene: .
clone size: .
V gene: TRBV19
J gene: TRBJ2-3
CDR3 DNA: TGTGCCAGTAGTTCGGGAACAGGGAAGACAGATACGCAGTATTTT
CDR3 protein: CASSSGTGKTDTQYF

D gene: TRBD2
clone size: .
V gene: TRBV24-1
J gene: TRBJ2-2
CDR3 DNA: TGTGCCACCCGCGGGAGAATGGGGTCCGGGGAGCTGTTTTTT
CDR3 protein: CATRGRMGSGELFF